This T cell receptor beta chain was profiled in a study of neurological immune-mediated disorders. This clonotype ranks as medium-sized (0.01 to 0.1%). Libraries from sorted cells each used 800,000 to 1,000,000 CD4+ or CD8+ T cells. Each CDR3 protein is one row after TCRdb ran MiXCR on the 5' RACE reads. The table lists 39,000 or so distinct CDR3 sequences, roughly 4.8% of them singletons. This CDR3 region has 12 residues. V lost 2 bases to trimming and J lost 6 bases, with 8 bases between them. The V gene's germline CDR1 is SEHNR and CDR2 FQNEAQ (reference sequence). V gene TRBV7-9 combines with J gene TRBJ2-7; a possible D gene is TRBD2 (6 bases). The TCR was taken from a man between 18 and 35 years old in good health. Sequenced input: CD4+ T cells from blood. Here the CDR3 reads CASSLPGGEQYF. CDR3 DNA sequence: TGTGCCAGCAGCTTACCCGGGGGCGAGCAGTACTTC.